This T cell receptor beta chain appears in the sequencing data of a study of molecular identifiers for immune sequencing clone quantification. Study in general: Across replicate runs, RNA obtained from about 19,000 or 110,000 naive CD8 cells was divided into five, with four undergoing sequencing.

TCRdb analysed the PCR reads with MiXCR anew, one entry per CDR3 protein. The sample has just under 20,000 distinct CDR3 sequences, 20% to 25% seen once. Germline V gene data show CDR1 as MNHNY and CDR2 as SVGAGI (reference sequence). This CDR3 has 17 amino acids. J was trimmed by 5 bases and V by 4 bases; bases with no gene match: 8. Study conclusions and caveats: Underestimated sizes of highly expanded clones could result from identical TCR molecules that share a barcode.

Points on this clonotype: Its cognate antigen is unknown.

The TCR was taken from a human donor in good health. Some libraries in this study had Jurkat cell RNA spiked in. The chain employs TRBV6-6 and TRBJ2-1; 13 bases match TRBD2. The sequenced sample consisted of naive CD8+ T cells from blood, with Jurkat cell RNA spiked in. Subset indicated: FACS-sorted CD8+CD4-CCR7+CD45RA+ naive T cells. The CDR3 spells CASSWGLAGSRNNEQFF. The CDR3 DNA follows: TGTGCCAGCAGTTGGGGACTAGCGGGAAGCAGGAACAATGAGCAGTTCTTC.